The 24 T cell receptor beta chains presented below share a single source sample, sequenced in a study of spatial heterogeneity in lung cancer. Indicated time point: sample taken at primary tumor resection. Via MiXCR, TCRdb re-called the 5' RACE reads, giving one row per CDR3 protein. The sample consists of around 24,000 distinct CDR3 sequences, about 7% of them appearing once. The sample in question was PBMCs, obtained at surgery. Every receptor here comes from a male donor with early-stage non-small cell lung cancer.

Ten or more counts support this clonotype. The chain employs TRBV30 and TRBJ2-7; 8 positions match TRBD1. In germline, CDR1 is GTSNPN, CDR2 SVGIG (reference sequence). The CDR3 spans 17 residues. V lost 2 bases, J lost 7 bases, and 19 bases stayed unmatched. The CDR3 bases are TGTGCCTGGAGTACCGGACAGGGAAAAACAGGTGCAGGAGAGCAGTACTTC. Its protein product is CAWSTGQGKTGAGEQYF.

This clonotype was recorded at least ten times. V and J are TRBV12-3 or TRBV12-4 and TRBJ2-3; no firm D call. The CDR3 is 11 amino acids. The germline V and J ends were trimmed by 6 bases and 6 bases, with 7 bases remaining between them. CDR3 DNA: TGTGCCAGCAGCCAGCAGGATACGCAGTATTTT. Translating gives CASSQQDTQYF.

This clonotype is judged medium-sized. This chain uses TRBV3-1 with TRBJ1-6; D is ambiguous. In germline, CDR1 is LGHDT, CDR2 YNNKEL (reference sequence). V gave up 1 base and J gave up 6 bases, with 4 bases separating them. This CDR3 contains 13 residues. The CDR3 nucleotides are TGTGCCAGCAGCCAAGGTCCTAATTCACCCCTCCACTTT. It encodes CASSQGPNSPLHF. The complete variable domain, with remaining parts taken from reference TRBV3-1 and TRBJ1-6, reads DTAVSQTPKYLVTQMGNDKSIKCEQNLGHDTMYWYKQDSKKFLKIMFSYNNKELIINETVPNRFSPKSPDKAHLNLHINSLELGDSAVYFCASSQGPNSPLHFGNGTRLTVT.

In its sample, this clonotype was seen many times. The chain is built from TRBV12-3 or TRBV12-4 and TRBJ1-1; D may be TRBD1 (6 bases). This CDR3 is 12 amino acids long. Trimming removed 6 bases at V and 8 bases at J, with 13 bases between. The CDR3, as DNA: TGTGCCAGCAGCCGGACAGAGCTCGAAGCTTTCTTT. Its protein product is CASSRTELEAFF.

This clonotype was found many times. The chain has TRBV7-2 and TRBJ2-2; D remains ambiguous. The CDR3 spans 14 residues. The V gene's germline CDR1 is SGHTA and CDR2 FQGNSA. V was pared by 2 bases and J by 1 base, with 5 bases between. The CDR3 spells CASSLRGNTGELFF. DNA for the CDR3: TGTGCCAGCAGCTTAAGAGGGAACACCGGGGAGCTGTTTTTT.

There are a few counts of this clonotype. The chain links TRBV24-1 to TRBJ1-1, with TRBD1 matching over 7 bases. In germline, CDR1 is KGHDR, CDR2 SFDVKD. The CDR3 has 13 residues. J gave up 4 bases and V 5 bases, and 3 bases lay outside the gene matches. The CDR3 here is CATSGGGGTEAFF. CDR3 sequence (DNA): TGTGCCACCAGTGGAGGGGGCGGCACTGAAGCTTTCTTT.

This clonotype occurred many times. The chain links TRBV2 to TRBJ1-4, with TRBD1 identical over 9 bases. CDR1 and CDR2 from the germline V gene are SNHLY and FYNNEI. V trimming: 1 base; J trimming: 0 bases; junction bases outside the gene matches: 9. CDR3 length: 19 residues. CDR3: CASSEDDRGWRATNEKLFF. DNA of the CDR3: TGTGCCAGCAGTGAAGATGACAGGGGGTGGAGGGCAACTAATGAAAAACTGTTTTTT.

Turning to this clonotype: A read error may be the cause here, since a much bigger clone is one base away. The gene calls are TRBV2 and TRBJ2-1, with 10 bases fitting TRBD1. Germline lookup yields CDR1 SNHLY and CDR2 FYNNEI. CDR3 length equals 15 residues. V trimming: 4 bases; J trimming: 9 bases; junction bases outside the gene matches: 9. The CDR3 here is CASSVGDRGGGEQFF. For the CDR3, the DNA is TGTGCCAGCAGTGTAGGGGACAGGGGAGGAGGTGAGCAGTTCTTC.

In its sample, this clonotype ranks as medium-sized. CDR3 sequence (DNA): TGTGCCAGCAGCCCCTCTACAGGGAGCTCCTACAATGAGCAGTTCTTC. It yields the protein CASSPSTGSSYNEQFF. The chain combines TRBV28 with TRBJ2-1; possibly TRBD1 for D (6 bases). The germline V gene encodes CDR1 MDHEN and CDR2 SYDVKM. There are 16 residues in the CDR3. V lost 6 bases to trimming and J lost 0 bases, with 15 bases between them.

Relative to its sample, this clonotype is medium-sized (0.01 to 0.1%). The CDR3 DNA is TGTGCCAGTGGTAGCCGGGCCAATGAGCAGTTCTTC. It is translated as CASGSRANEQFF. The V call is TRBV19, the J call TRBJ2-1; D is undetermined. Per germline, CDR1 LNHDA and CDR2 SQIVND (reference sequence). This CDR3 contains 12 residues. The V gene lost 8 bases and the J gene lost 6 bases, with 11 bases spanning the gap. Looking up the rest from reference TRBV19 and TRBJ2-1 gives the full variable domain: DGGITQSPKYLFRKEGQNVTLSCEQNLNHDAMYWYRQDPGQGLRLIYYSQIVNDFQKGDIAEGYSVSREKKESFPLTVTSAQKNPTAFYLCASGSRANEQFFGPGTRLTVL.

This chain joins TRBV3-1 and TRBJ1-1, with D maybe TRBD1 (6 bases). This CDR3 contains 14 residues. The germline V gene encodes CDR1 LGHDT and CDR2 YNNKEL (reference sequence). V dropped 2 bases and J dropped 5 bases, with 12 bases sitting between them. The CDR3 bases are TGTGCCAGCAGCCAATACAGGGAGGGGACTGAAGCTTTCTTT. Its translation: CASSQYREGTEAFF.

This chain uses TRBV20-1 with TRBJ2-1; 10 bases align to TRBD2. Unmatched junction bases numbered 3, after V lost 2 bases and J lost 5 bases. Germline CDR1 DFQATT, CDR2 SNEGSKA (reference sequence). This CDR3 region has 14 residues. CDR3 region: CSARLAGVNNEQFF. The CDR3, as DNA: TGCAGTGCTAGACTAGCGGGAGTAAACAATGAGCAGTTCTTC.

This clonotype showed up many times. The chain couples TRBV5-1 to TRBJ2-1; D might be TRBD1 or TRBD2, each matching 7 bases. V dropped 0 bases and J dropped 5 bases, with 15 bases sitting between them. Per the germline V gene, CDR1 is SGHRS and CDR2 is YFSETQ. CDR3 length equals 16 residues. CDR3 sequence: CASSLATGRVDNEQFF. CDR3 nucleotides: TGCGCCAGCAGCTTGGCGACAGGGAGGGTGGACAATGAGCAGTTCTTC.

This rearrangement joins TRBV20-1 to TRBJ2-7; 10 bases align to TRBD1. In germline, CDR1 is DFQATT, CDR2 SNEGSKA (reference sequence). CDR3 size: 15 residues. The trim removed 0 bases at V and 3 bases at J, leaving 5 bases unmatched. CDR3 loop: CSARDRRTGGYEQYF. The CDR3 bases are TGCAGTGCTAGAGATCGGAGGACAGGGGGCTACGAGCAGTACTTC.

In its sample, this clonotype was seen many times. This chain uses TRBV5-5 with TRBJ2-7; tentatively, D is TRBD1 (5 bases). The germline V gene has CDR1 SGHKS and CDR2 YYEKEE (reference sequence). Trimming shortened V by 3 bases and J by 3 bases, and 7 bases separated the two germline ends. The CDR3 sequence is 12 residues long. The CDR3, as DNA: TGTGCCAGCAGCTCCGACAGCTACGAGCAGTACGTC. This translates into CASSSDSYEQYV.

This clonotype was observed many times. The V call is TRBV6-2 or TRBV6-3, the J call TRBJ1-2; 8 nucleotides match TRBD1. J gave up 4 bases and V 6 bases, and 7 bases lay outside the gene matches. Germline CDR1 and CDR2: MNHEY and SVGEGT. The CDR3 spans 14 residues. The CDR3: CASRQGVGFYGYTF. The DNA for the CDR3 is TGTGCCAGCAGACAGGGGGTCGGCTTCTATGGCTACACCTTC.

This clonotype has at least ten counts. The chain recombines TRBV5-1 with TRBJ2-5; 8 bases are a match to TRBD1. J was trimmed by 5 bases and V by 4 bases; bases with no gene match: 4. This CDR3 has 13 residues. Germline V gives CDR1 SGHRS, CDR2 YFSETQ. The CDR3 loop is CASSRTGMETQYF. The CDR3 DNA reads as TGCGCCAGCAGCCGGACAGGGATGGAGACCCAGTACTTC. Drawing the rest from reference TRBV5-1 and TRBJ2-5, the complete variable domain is KAGVTQTPRYLIKTRGQQVTLSCSPISGHRSVSWYQQTPGQGLQFLFEYFSETQRNKGNFPGRFSGRQFSNSRSEMNVSTLELGDSALYLCASSRTGMETQYFGPGTRLLVL.

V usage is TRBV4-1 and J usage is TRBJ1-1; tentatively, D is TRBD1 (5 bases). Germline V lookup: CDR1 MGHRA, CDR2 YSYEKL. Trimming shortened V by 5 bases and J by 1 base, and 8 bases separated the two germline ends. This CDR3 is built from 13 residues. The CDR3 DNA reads TGCGCCAGCAGCGGGGGAGCGAACACTGAAGCTTTCTTT. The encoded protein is CASSGGANTEAFF.

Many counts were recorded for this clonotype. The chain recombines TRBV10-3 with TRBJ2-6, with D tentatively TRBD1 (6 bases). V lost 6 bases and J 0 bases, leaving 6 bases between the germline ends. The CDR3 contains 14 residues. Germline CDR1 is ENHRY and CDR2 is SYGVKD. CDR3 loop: CAIRDSSGANVLTF. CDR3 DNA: TGTGCCATCAGGGACAGCTCTGGGGCCAACGTCCTGACTTTC.

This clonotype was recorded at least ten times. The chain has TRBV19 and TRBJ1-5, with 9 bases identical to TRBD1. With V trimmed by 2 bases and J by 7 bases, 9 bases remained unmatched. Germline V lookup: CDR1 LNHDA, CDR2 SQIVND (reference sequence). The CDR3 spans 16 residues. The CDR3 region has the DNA TGTGCCAGTAGTATAAGGAGGGGACAGGGCGGACAGCCCCAGCATTTT. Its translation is CASSIRRGQGGQPQHF.

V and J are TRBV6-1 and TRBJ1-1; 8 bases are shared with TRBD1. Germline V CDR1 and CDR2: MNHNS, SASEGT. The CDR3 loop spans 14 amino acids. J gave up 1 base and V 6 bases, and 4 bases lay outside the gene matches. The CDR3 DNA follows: TGTGCCAGCAGGTCGACAGGGGAGAACACTGAAGCTTTCTTT. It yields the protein CASRSTGENTEAFF.

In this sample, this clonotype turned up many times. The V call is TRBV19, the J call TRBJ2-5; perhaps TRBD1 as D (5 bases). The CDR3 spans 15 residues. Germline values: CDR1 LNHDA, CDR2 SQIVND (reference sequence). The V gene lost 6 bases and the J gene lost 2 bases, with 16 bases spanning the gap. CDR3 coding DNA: TGTGCCAGTAGAATGGGGCAAAGGACACAAGAGACCCAGTACTTC. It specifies CASRMGQRTQETQYF.

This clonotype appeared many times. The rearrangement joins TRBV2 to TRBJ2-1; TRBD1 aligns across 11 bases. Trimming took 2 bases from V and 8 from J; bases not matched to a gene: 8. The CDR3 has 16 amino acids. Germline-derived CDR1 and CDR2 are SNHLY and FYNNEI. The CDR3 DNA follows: TGTGCCAGCAGTGAACTCCGGGACAGGGGGTTTGATGAGCAGTTCTTC. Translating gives CASSELRDRGFDEQFF. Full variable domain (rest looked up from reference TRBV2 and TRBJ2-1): EPEVTQTPSHQVTQMGQEVILRCVPISNHLYFYWYRQILGQKVEFLVSFYNNEISEKSEIFDDQFSVERPDGSNFTLKIRSTKLEDSAMYFCASSELRDRGFDEQFFGPGTRLTVL.

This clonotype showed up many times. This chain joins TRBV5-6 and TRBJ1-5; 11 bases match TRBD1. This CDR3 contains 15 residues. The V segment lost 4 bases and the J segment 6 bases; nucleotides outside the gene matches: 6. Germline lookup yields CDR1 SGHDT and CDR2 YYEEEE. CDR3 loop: CASSLRDRGFQPQHF. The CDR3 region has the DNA TGTGCCAGCAGCCTCCGGGACAGGGGGTTTCAGCCCCAGCATTTT.